This TCR beta chain was profiled in a study of radiation and T cells in renal cell carcinoma. Assay: immunoSEQ multiplex PCR; the TCRdb copy retains only in-frame clones and omits some. The data contain tens of thousands of clones, about 85% of them singletons. CDR1 and CDR2 (germline): GTSNPN, SVGIG (reference sequence). V was clipped by 0 bases and J by 7 bases, with 10 bases between them. The CDR3 extends over 12 amino acids. Time point noted: blood 4 weeks post-SBRT, at nephrectomy. Treatment meaning: 15 Gy SBRT to primary tumor, nephrectomy 4 weeks later. Nephrectomy followed 15 Gy stereotactic body radiation by 4 weeks. This renal cell carcinoma was of the clear cell type. About this clone: The target antigen is unknown.

Study observations and caveats: Top tumor clonotypes rose in blood 2 weeks post-radiation, then contracted.

This receptor was obtained from a man aged 55 to 69 with renal cell carcinoma. Material: blood, obtained from a patient whose treatment included radiotherapy and nephrectomy. The V gene is TRBV30, the J gene TRBJ2-7; D may be TRBD2 (5 bases). The CDR3 is CAWSVVGSEQYF. The CDR3 DNA reads as TGTGCCTGGAGTGTTGTTGGGAGTGAGCAGTACTTC.